The clone carrying this T cell receptor beta chain was seen repeatedly, ten times or more. This entry belongs to a study of T-cell reconstitution after alpha-beta-depleted transplantation in children. The CDR3 sequence is 14 residues long. Looked up from germline, CDR1 is MNHEY and CDR2 is SVGEGT. Trimming took off 6 bases at V and 2 bases at J, with 12 bases between the two ends. Preparation of the TCRbeta library used unique molecular identifiers. TCRdb analysed the PCR reads with MiXCR anew, one entry per CDR3 protein. This table has hundreds of thousands of distinct CDR3 sequences, under 9.5% appearing once.

The clonotype was recovered from a human donor who donated a stem cell graft to a child with acute lymphoblastic leukemia. The chain combines TRBV6-2 or TRBV6-3 with TRBJ2-3; D might be TRBD2 (5 bases). Sequencing used PBMCs from the stem cell graft donor, obtained from the stem cell graft. As DNA, the CDR3 is TGTGCCAGCAGCCCATCTAGCAACACAGATACGCAGTATTTT. It codes for CASSPSSNTDTQYF.